The T cell receptor (beta chain) described here comes from a study of T cells in Graves' hyperthyroidism and ophthalmopathy. This clonotype has just a few counts. Regions amplified from RNA transcripts were the TCR beta CDR3 regions. TCR CDR3 underwent first-round RT-PCR with the HTBI primer set. Each CDR3 protein gets one entry after TCRdb re-called the multiplex PCR reads with MiXCR. This sample yields 480,000 or so distinct CDR3 sequences, of which approximately 15% are seen a single time; 15% to 20% belongs to the top ten. The clonotype originates from a woman aged 18-30 years with Graves' hyperthyroidism. Sequenced input: blood.

CDR3 nucleotides: TGCATCTGGGGGGAGCAGTACTTC. This sequence encodes CIWGEQYF. The rearrangement links TRBV20-1 to TRBJ2-7, with D perhaps being TRBD1 or TRBD2 (5 bases each). CDR1 and CDR2 from the germline V gene are DFQATT and SNEGSKA (reference sequence). The CDR3 covers 8 residues.